This entry lists 24 T cell receptor beta chains sequenced from one sample in a study of cytomegalovirus exposure and HLA in healthy donors listed by TCRdb under 2017. Receptor amplification or capture employed the immunoSEQ multiplex PCR assay. For the multiplex PCR, a mixture combining 60 forward primers for TCR Vbeta segments and 13 reverse primers for TCR Jbeta segments was used. TCRdb obtained this table from immuneACCESS and retained in-frame rearrangements with V and J assigned. These tables miss some clones; where compared with another copy, unresolved V genes account for less than half of the shortfall, and the remainder is unexplained. The sample profile shows 110,000 to 150,000 clones; around three quarters of them were found once. The top ten constitute around 2.5% of the sample. Sequenced: PBMCs. These receptors originate from a woman between 18 and 30 years old in good health and CMV-seropositive.

This sequence joins TRBV5-4 and TRBJ2-1; D gene uncertain. Germline CDR1 reads SGHNT; CDR2 reads YYREEE (reference sequence). CDR3 length: 15 amino acids. V lost 4 bases and J 7 bases, leaving 18 bases between the germline ends. For the CDR3, the DNA is TGTGCCAGCAGCCGATCATCCGGTTTACGAAATGAGCAGTTCTTC. As protein: CASSRSSGLRNEQFF.

The gene calls are TRBV5-1 and TRBJ2-1; 8 bases are shared with TRBD1. The CDR3 totals 14 residues. Germline V gene data show CDR1 as SGHRS and CDR2 as YFSETQ. V gave up 4 bases and J gave up 4 bases; unmatched junction bases: 4. The CDR3 nucleotides are TGCGCCAGCAGCAGAGGACAGGGTTACAATGAGCAGTTCTTC. Its translation is CASSRGQGYNEQFF.

This sequence joins TRBV7-9 and TRBJ2-7, with D possibly matching TRBD1 (5 bases). The CDR3 consists of 14 residues. Germline lookup yields CDR1 SEHNR and CDR2 FQNEAQ (reference sequence). V was clipped by 5 bases and J by 4 bases, with 15 bases between them. For the CDR3, the DNA is TGTGCCAGCAGCCTCGGACACTCACCTTACGAGCAGTACTTC. It translates to CASSLGHSPYEQYF. The entire variable domain, with the rest obtained from reference TRBV7-9 and TRBJ2-7, is as follows: DTGVSQNPRHKITKRGQNVTFRCDPISEHNRLYWYRQTLGQGPEFLTYFQNEAQLEKSRLLSDRFSAERPKGSFSTLEIQRTEQGDSAMYLCASSLGHSPYEQYFGPGTRLTVT.

The chain joins TRBV2 to TRBJ2-7; D unresolved. The CDR3 totals 13 residues. Germline CDR1 is SNHLY and CDR2 is FYNNEI. The V end was cut by 4 bases, the J end by 0 bases, with 7 bases between. The CDR3, as DNA: TGTGCCAGCAGTGTTAGTATCTCCTACGAGCAGTACTTC. Protein sequence: CASSVSISYEQYF.

Details on this clone: At one boundary the junction diverges from the germline segment, which might be a read error. The V call is TRBV7-9, the J call TRBJ1-2; D perhaps matches TRBD1 (5 bases). Germline V gene lookup returns CDR1 SEHNR and CDR2 FQNEAQ (reference sequence). The CDR3 is 11 amino acids. This CDR3 reads CSSSLEDSVSF. CDR3 nucleotides: TGTTCCAGCAGCTTAGAAGACAGCGTCTCCTTC.

The rearrangement joins TRBV11-2 to TRBJ2-2; 8 bases are shared with TRBD2. V shed 0 bases and J 6 bases; nucleotides not matched to a gene: 6. The CDR3 is 16 amino acids. Germline V gene data show CDR1 as SGHAT and CDR2 as FQNNGV. The CDR3 DNA reads as TGTGCCAGCAGCTTAGATCGGGGGGGGGCATCCGGGGAGCTGTTTTTT. Translation gives CASSLDRGGASGELFF. Full variable domain (outside the CDR3, taken from reference TRBV11-2 and TRBJ2-2): EAGVAQSPRYKIIEKRQSVAFWCNPISGHATLYWYQQILGQGPKLLIQFQNNGVVDDSQLPKDRFSAERLKGVDSTLKIQPAKLEDSAVYLCASSLDRGGASGELFFGEGSRLTVL.

The V and J genes are TRBV7-9 and TRBJ2-1, with 8 bases matching TRBD2. This CDR3 comprises 15 residues. Germline V gene data show CDR1 as SEHNR and CDR2 as FQNEAQ (reference sequence). V lost 5 bases and J lost 2; bases outside the gene matches: 5. Here the CDR3 reads CASSIGGGTYNEQFF. Here the CDR3 DNA reads TGTGCCAGCAGCATCGGGGGGGGAACCTACAATGAGCAGTTCTTC.

The CDR3 region is CASSLARDRELGYTF. The CDR3 DNA sequence: TGTGCCAGCAGCTTAGCCCGGGACAGGGAGCTTGGCTACACCTTC. The rearrangement joins TRBV7-9 to TRBJ1-2; TRBD1 aligns across 9 bases. Germline lookup yields CDR1 SEHNR and CDR2 FQNEAQ (reference sequence). The CDR3 sequence is 15 residues long. The J segment lost 7 bases and the V segment lost 0 bases, leaving 6 bases of the junction unmatched.

This chain connects TRBV7-9 to TRBJ1-1; 7 nucleotides match TRBD1. This CDR3 contains 15 residues. The V gene's germline CDR1 is SEHNR and CDR2 FQNEAQ (reference sequence). J lost 5 bases, V lost 5 bases, and 11 bases had no gene match. Here the CDR3 reads CASSRQGGAETEAFF. The DNA for the CDR3 is TGTGCCAGCAGCCGACAAGGGGGCGCGGAAACTGAAGCTTTCTTT.

The chain is built from TRBV25-1 and TRBJ1-2; D might be TRBD1 (6 bases). The CDR3 is 14 amino acids. Germline CDR1 is MGHDK and CDR2 is SYGVNS. V lost 8 bases, J lost 5 bases, and 18 bases lay in between. CDR3 protein: CASFQRGHLYGYTF. In nucleotides, the CDR3 is TGTGCCAGCTTCCAGCGGGGGCACCTGTATGGCTACACCTTC.

This clone was seen only once. This sequence joins TRBV19 and TRBJ1-1; D ambiguous. The length of the CDR3 is 17 residues. Looked up from germline, CDR1 is LNHDA and CDR2 is SQIVND (reference sequence). V was trimmed by 3 bases and J by 5 bases, leaving 22 bases between them. The chain's CDR3 is CASSMAPSRGPQTEAFF. The CDR3 nucleotides read TGTGCCAGTAGTATGGCACCATCACGCGGGCCGCAGACTGAAGCTTTCTTT.

In nucleotides, the CDR3 is TGTGCCAGCAGTGATCTAGGGGCAAGGGGCTACACCTTC. Translation: CASSDLGARGYTF. This chain uses TRBV6-5 with TRBJ1-2; D perhaps matches TRBD1 (5 bases). The V end lost 5 bases, the J end lost 8 bases, and 15 bases lay between the germline ends. Germline V gene sequence: CDR1 MNHEY, CDR2 SVGAGI. There are 13 residues in the CDR3.

This clone was seen more than once but under ten times. V gene TRBV5-6 combines with J gene TRBJ2-1; D not certain. V was pared by 5 bases and J by 4 bases, with 7 bases between. The CDR3 runs 12 residues. CDR1 SGHDT and CDR2 YYEEEE come from the germline V gene. The CDR3 DNA is TGTGCCAGCAGGGCCAGTTACAATGAGCAGTTCTTC. It specifies CASRASYNEQFF. The full variable domain, its missing parts supplied by reference TRBV5-6 and TRBJ2-1, is DAGVTQSPTHLIKTRGQQVTLRCSPKSGHDTVSWYQQALGQGPQFIFQYYEEEERQRGNFPDRFSGHQFPNYSSELNVNALLLGDSALYLCASRASYNEQFFGPGTRLTVL.

This clone was seen a single time. This rearrangement joins TRBV7-8 to TRBJ1-1; D is perhaps TRBD1 (6 bases). Germline values: CDR1 SGHVS, CDR2 FQNEAQ. V lost 5 bases and J lost 1, with 8 bases in between. The CDR3 has 13 amino acids. The CDR3 coding sequence is TGTGCCAGCAGCCTGGGACAGAACACTGAAGCTTTCTTT. Translation gives CASSLGQNTEAFF.

This rearrangement joins TRBV7-9 to TRBJ2-3; 9 bases map to TRBD1. This CDR3 spans 17 amino acids. CDR1 SEHNR and CDR2 FQNEAQ come from the germline V gene (reference sequence). The V and J ends lost 3 bases and 0 bases, in that order; junction bases with no gene match: 7. CDR3 sequence reads: CASSFGQGRTSTDTQYF. In DNA, the CDR3 is TGTGCCAGCAGCTTCGGACAGGGGCGCACTAGCACAGATACGCAGTATTTT.

The V gene is TRBV6-5, the J gene TRBJ2-5; possible D gene TRBD1, 5 bases. Germline V gene sequence: CDR1 MNHEY, CDR2 SVGAGI. Trimming shortened V by 10 bases and J by 5 bases, and 23 bases separated the two germline ends. The CDR3 consists of 15 residues. This CDR3 is CATTLRARGYETQYF. CDR3 DNA: TGTGCCACTACCCTACGTGCAAGGGGCTACGAGACCCAGTACTTC.

V and J are TRBV4-1 and TRBJ1-5; 7 nucleotides line up with TRBD1. Germline values: CDR1 MGHRA, CDR2 YSYEKL. Unmatched junction bases numbered 4, after V lost 6 bases and J lost 2 bases. This CDR3 spans 14 amino acids. This CDR3 is CASSRGQGNQPQHF. The CDR3 coding sequence is TGCGCCAGCAGTCGAGGACAGGGCAATCAGCCCCAGCATTTT.

This clone was seen just once. The CDR3 sequence: CASSPQARSSGNTIYF. CDR3 DNA sequence: TGTGCCAGCTCACCACAAGCCAGGTCGTCTGGAAACACCATATATTTT. This chain links TRBV18 with TRBJ1-3; the D is unclear. V shed 1 base and J shed 1 base, with 11 bases lying between them. The length of the CDR3 is 16 residues. Germline CDR1 reads KGHSH; CDR2 reads LQKENI.

The chain is built from TRBV6-5 and TRBJ2-2; D is ambiguous. The length of the CDR3 is 14 residues. Germline CDR1 MNHEY, CDR2 SVGAGI. Deletions cut 6 bases from V and 0 bases from J, with 8 bases between. CDR3 DNA: TGTGCCAGCAGCAAGCCGGCGAACACCGGGGAGCTGTTTTTT. It encodes CASSKPANTGELFF.

This chain connects TRBV5-5 to TRBJ1-1; D gene uncertain. Germline-derived CDR1 and CDR2 are SGHKS and YYEKEE (reference sequence). The CDR3 sequence is 14 residues long. The V gene lost 1 base and the J gene lost 11 bases, with 18 bases spanning the gap. CDR3 bases: TGTGCCAGCAGCTTGAATCCGCTACCCGGGGAGGCTTTCTTT. Its protein product is CASSLNPLPGEAFF.

This chain uses TRBV5-1 with TRBJ2-7; TRBD1 matches at 8 bases. Germline assignment: CDR1 SGHRS and CDR2 YFSETQ. Trimming at V came to 0 bases and at J to 3 bases, leaving 5 bases not matched to a gene. The CDR3 length is 15 residues. The CDR3 nucleotides read TGCGCCAGCAGCTTGGAGGCAGGGGGCAGCTACGAGCAGTACTTC. Translated: CASSLEAGGSYEQYF.

In DNA, the CDR3 is TGTGCCAGCTCACCACTTGTGAATCCGGACACTGAAGCTTTCTTT. Protein product: CASSPLVNPDTEAFF. The V call is TRBV18, the J call TRBJ1-1; D unresolved. V was pared by 1 base and J by 3 bases, with 12 bases between. Germline CDR1 is KGHSH and CDR2 is LQKENI. There are 15 residues in the CDR3.

V is TRBV5-5 and J is TRBJ2-5; 9 bases are a match to TRBD2. The CDR3 runs 13 residues. Losses at the gene ends were 7 bases for V and 5 bases for J; bases not matched to a gene: 6. Germline V gene sequence: CDR1 SGHKS, CDR2 YYEKEE (reference sequence). The CDR3 spells CASVGTSSETQYF. CDR3 nucleotides: TGTGCCAGCGTCGGGACTAGCTCTGAGACCCAGTACTTC.

V usage is TRBV15 and J usage is TRBJ2-6; D unclear. Germline lookup yields CDR1 LNHNV and CDR2 YYDKDF (reference sequence). The CDR3 totals 15 residues. Trimming stripped 3 bases from V and 2 bases from J, with 8 bases between. CDR3 DNA sequence: TGTGCCACCAGCAGCGAGCTAACTGGGGCCAACGTCCTGACTTTC. Its protein is CATSSELTGANVLTF.